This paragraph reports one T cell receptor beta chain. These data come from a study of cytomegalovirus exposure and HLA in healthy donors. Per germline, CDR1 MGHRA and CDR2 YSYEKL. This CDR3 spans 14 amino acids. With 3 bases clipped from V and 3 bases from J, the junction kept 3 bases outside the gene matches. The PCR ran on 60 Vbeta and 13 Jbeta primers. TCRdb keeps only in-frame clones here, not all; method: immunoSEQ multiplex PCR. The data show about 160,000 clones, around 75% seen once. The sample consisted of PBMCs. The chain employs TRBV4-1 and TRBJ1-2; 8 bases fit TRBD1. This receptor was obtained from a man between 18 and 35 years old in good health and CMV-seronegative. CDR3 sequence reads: CASSHPDRDYGYTF. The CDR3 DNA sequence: TGCGCCAGCAGCCACCCGGACAGGGACTATGGCTACACCTTC.